These T cell receptor beta chains were read from a single sample in a study of cytomegalovirus exposure and HLA in healthy donors. Sequencing used immunoSEQ multiplex PCR; TCRdb keeps in-frame clones, though not all of them. Among over 100,000 clones, about 9.2% were seen once, and the ten largest hold around 7%. Sequencing was carried out using PBMCs. The receptors were sampled from a woman between 40 and 50 years old in good health and CMV-seropositive. The CDR3 runs from the conserved cysteine through the conserved F or W. Fields, in order: CDR3 DNA, CDR3 protein, J gene, V gene, D gene, clone size. D genes are given only for firm matches. Clone size is stated in some rows and not others, as once, few, many or a class when expanded.

DNA: TGTGCCATCAGTGAGTTTCAGGGGTCTAATTCACCCCTCCACTTT
CDR3: CAISEFQGSNSPLHF
J: TRBJ1-6
V: TRBV10-3
D: -
size: -

DNA: TGTGCCAGCAGCTCCAGACAGGGGGAAACCGGGGAGCTGTTTTTT
CDR3: CASSSRQGETGELFF
J: TRBJ2-2
V: TRBV7-2
D: TRBD1
size: -

DNA: TGTGCCAGCAGTTTCGACACTGAAGCTTTCTTT
CDR3: CASSFDTEAFF
J: TRBJ1-1
V: TRBV2
D: -
size: -

DNA: TGTGCCAGTAGTCTGGGTCAGGGGGCAATGAACACTGAAGCTTTCTTT
CDR3: CASSLGQGAMNTEAFF
J: TRBJ1-1
V: TRBV19
D: TRBD1
size: few

DNA: TGTGCCAGCAGTGGCTCTGGGGCGCGCCTCTATGGCTACACCTTC
CDR3: CASSGSGARLYGYTF
J: TRBJ1-2
V: TRBV2
D: -
size: -

DNA: TGTGCCATCAGTGATACAGGGGGTAGCACTGAAGCTTTCTTT
CDR3: CAISDTGGSTEAFF
J: TRBJ1-1
V: TRBV10-3
D: TRBD1
size: few

DNA: TGTGCCAGCAGCGCTCAAGGACAGTTCTACGAGCAGTACTTC
CDR3: CASSAQGQFYEQYF
J: TRBJ2-7
V: TRBV9
D: -
size: few

DNA: TGTGCCAGCAGTGAACTCGGAAGGGGCCCCTACAATGAGCAGTTCTTC
CDR3: CASSELGRGPYNEQFF
J: TRBJ2-1
V: TRBV25-1
D: -
size: -

DNA: TGTGCCATCAGTGGACAGTCCAATGAGCAGTTCTTC
CDR3: CAISGQSNEQFF
J: TRBJ2-1
V: TRBV10-3
D: -
size: -

DNA: TGTGCCACCAGCAGAGCCCGGACAGGGTCCTACAATGAGCAGTTCTTC
CDR3: CATSRARTGSYNEQFF
J: TRBJ2-1
V: TRBV15
D: TRBD1
size: -

DNA: TGCGCCAGCAGAACGGGACAGGCTAACTATGGCTACACCTTC
CDR3: CASRTGQANYGYTF
J: TRBJ1-2
V: TRBV5-1
D: TRBD1
size: few

DNA: TGTGCCATCAGTGGAGAGCGGGGAGAGCAGTTCTTC
CDR3: CAISGERGEQFF
J: TRBJ2-1
V: TRBV10-3
D: TRBD2
size: few